The clone carrying this T cell receptor beta chain was counted only a few times. What it binds is not known. This specimen belongs to a study of beta chain features in type 1 diabetes. Findings and caveats of the study: Among patients, naive, central memory and Treg TCRB repertoires appeared more similar than among healthy donors. When Type 1 diabetes patients were examined, their TCRB CDR3s proved moderately but significantly shorter in all four CD4+ subsets.

Cells sorted by CD45RO/CCR7/CD25/CD127/CD95/CD27 comprised CD4+ naive, central memory, regulatory and stem cell-like memory cells. Sorted populations all exceeded 95% purity. The CDR3 extends over 12 amino acids. V was pared by 1 base and J by 14 bases, with 10 bases between. Germline V gene data show CDR1 as SGHNT and CDR2 as YYREEE (reference sequence). The authors reverse transcribed all of the isolated RNA, so sequencing captured expressed TCRB transcripts. Repertoires were generated with immunoSEQ multiplex PCR, while TCRdb's copy carries only in-frame clones and drops some. The table includes 150,000 to 200,000 clones, around 8.4% detected once.

The clonotype comes from a woman under 30 with type 1 diabetes. The chain joins TRBV5-4 to TRBJ1-6, with no clear D. The specimen sequenced was central memory CD4+ T cells from blood. The CDR3 sequence is CASSLYSGALHF. The CDR3 nucleotides read TGTGCCAGCAGCTTGTACTCCGGGGCCCTCCACTTT.